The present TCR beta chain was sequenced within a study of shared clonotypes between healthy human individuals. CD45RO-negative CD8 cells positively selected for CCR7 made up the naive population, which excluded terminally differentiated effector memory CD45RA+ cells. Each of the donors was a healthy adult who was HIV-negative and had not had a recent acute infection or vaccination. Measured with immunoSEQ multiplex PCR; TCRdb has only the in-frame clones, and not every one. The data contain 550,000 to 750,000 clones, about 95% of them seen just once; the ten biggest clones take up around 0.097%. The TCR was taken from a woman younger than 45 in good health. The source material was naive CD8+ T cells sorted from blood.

The CDR3 spells CASSAGGNTEAFF. Here the CDR3 DNA reads TGTGCCAGTAGTGCAGGGGGGAACACTGAAGCTTTCTTT. V gene TRBV19 combines with J gene TRBJ1-1; 7 bases fit TRBD1. Germline CDR1 LNHDA, CDR2 SQIVND (reference sequence). With V trimmed by 5 bases and J by 1 base, 1 base remained unmatched. The CDR3 runs to 13 residues.